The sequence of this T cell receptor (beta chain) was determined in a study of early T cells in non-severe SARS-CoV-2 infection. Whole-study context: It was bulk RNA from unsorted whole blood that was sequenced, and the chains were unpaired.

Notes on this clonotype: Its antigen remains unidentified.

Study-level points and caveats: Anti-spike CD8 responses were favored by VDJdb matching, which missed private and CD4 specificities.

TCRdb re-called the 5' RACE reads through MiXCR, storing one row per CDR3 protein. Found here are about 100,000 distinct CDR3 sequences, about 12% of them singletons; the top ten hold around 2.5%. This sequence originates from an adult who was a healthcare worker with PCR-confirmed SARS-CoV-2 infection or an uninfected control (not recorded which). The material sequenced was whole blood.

CDR3 DNA sequence: TGTGCCAGCACCCCTGGGGAGGGGGCCTGGGAGCAGTACTTC. Encoded protein: CASTPGEGAWEQYF. The rearrangement links TRBV11-2 to TRBJ2-7; tentatively, D is TRBD1 or TRBD2 (7 bases each). Germline assignment: CDR1 SGHAT and CDR2 FQNNGV. V was pared by 7 bases and J by 7 bases, with 20 bases between. There are 14 residues in the CDR3. Filled out from reference TRBV11-2 and TRBJ2-7, the complete variable domain reads EAGVAQSPRYKIIEKRQSVAFWCNPISGHATLYWYQQILGQGPKLLIQFQNNGVVDDSQLPKDRFSAERLKGVDSTLKIQPAKLEDSAVYLCASTPGEGAWEQYFGPGTRLTVT.